Listed below are T cell receptor beta chains from one sample, sequenced in a study of blood T cell repertoires in COVID-19. Only in-frame clones appear in the TCRdb table, and some are missing; sequencing was by immunoSEQ multiplex PCR. Of about 160,000 clones in the sample, 84% are singletons; the top ten hold roughly 8%. The specimen was PBMCs or T cells enriched from blood (not recorded which). The receptor set was obtained from a woman between 50 and 59 years old who had recovered from COVID-19. CDR3s include the opening cysteine and the closing phenylalanine or tryptophan. Fields, in order: J gene, clone size, D gene, V gene, CDR3 protein, CDR3 DNA. A D gene is named only where the DNA matches it firmly. A clone size is listed for some rows: how often the clone was seen (once, few, many), or a class if it is expanded.

TRBJ1-4 | - | TRBD1 | TRBV4-2 | CASSLGQAATNEKLFF | TGTGCCAGCAGCCTGGGACAGGCTGCAACTAATGAAAAACTGTTTTTT
TRBJ1-1 | once | - | TRBV7-2 | CASSLLRNGGAFF | TGTGCCAGCAGCCTTCTTCGGAACGGGGGGGCTTTCTTT
TRBJ1-4 | - | TRBD1 | TRBV10-2 | CASSRQGAHEKLFF | TGCGCCAGCAGTAGACAGGGGGCACATGAAAAACTGTTTTTT
TRBJ2-1 | few | - | TRBV24-1 | CATSDYPAPGNEQFF | TGTGCCACCAGTGATTACCCCGCACCGGGGAATGAGCAGTTCTTC
TRBJ2-1 | - | - | TRBV11-3 | CASSLVLTENEQFF | TGTGCCAGCAGCTTAGTTCTTACAGAAAATGAGCAGTTCTTC
TRBJ1-5 | - | TRBD1 | TRBV7-9 | CASSSPTGGNQPQHF | TGTGCCAGCAGCTCCCCCACAGGGGGCAATCAGCCCCAGCATTTT
TRBJ1-2 | - | - | TRBV12-3/TRBV12-4 | CASSSRDGYTF | TGTGCCAGCAGTTCGAGGGATGGCTACACCTTC
TRBJ1-5 | - | - | TRBV5-6 | CASSLQGSNQPQHF | TGTGCCAGCAGTTTGCAGGGGAGCAATCAGCCCCAGCATTTT
TRBJ1-6 | - | - | TRBV5-5 | CASSLLWGGNNSPLHF | TGTGCCAGCAGCTTGCTTTGGGGCGGCAATAATTCACCCCTCCACTTT
TRBJ1-2 | - | TRBD1 | TRBV19 | CASNRGLGYTF | TGTGCCAGTAACAGGGGGCTAGGCTACACCTTC
TRBJ2-5 | - | - | TRBV27 | CASRRSGEETQYF | TGTGCCAGCAGGCGGTCAGGGGAAGAGACCCAGTACTTC
TRBJ2-2 | - | - | TRBV7-9 | CASSSRQRLDTGELFF | TGTGCCAGCAGCTCACGACAGAGGCTGGACACCGGGGAGCTGTTTTTT
TRBJ1-5 | - | - | TRBV19 | CATRGGYNQPQHF | TGTGCCACACGGGGGGGGTACAATCAGCCCCAGCATTTT
TRBJ1-3 | few | - | TRBV6-6 | CASSLHPIITAMWNTIYF | TGTGCCAGCAGTCTCCACCCGATCATAACAGCCATGTGGAACACCATATATTTT
TRBJ1-4 | few | - | TRBV11-3 | CASSLAGNEKLFF | TGTGCCAGCAGCTTAGCGGGTAATGAAAAACTGTTTTTT
TRBJ1-2 | - | - | TRBV10-3 | CAIMTGFGYTF | TGTGCCATCATGACCGGGTTTGGCTACACCTTC
TRBJ2-3 | - | TRBD2 | TRBV10-3 | CAISASGGAQDTQYF | TGTGCCATCAGTGCTAGCGGGGGGGCCCAAGATACGCAGTATTTT
TRBJ2-5 | - | - | TRBV12-3/TRBV12-4 | CASSLSGTQYF | TGTGCCAGCAGTTTATCGGGGACCCAGTACTTC
TRBJ1-1 | - | TRBD1 | TRBV10-3 | CAINEGPGTGKKAFF | TGTGCCATCAACGAGGGGCCCGGGACAGGGAAAAAAGCTTTCTTT
TRBJ2-7 | - | - | TRBV5-1 | CASSGSGLEQYF | TGCGCCAGCAGCGGCTCTGGTCTCGAGCAGTACTTC
TRBJ1-5 | - | TRBD1 | TRBV7-9 | CASSQDRGNQPQHF | TGTGCCAGCAGCCAAGACAGGGGCAATCAGCCCCAGCATTTT
TRBJ2-1 | - | TRBD2 | TRBV14 | CASSQDSLWTSGRAFEQFF | TGTGCCAGCAGCCAAGACAGCCTTTGGACTAGCGGGAGGGCCTTTGAGCAGTTCTTC
TRBJ2-1 | once | TRBD2 | TRBV4-3 | CASSQVVVGREFYEQFF | TGCGCCAGCAGCCAAGTTGTGGTCGGGCGGGAGTTCTATGAGCAGTTCTTC
TRBJ2-7 | - | - | TRBV6-6 | CASSQTRPEYEQYF | TGTGCCAGCAGCCAAACCCGCCCCGAGTACGAGCAGTACTTC
TRBJ2-7 | - | TRBD1 | TRBV4-3 | CASSHSTGDEQYF | TGCGCCAGCAGCCATAGCACAGGGGACGAGCAGTACTTC
TRBJ1-2 | - | - | TRBV5-1 | CASSLVPGDRLNYGYTF | TGCGCCAGCAGCTTGGTCCCGGGAGATCGTCTGAACTATGGCTACACCTTC
TRBJ2-7 | - | - | TRBV5-1 | CASSLGGLLEQYF | TGCGCCAGCAGTTTGGGGGGGCTCCTCGAGCAGTACTTC
TRBJ1-2 | - | - | TRBV19 | CASSMRSAHYGYTF | TGTGCCAGTAGTATGAGGTCAGCCCACTATGGCTACACCTTC
TRBJ1-4 | - | - | TRBV10-3 | CAISDGRGREKLFF | TGTGCCATCAGTGACGGGAGGGGACGTGAAAAACTGTTTTTT
TRBJ2-7 | - | - | TRBV19 | CASSPTQGIRYEQYF | TGTGCCAGTAGTCCTACTCAGGGAATTCGCTACGAGCAGTACTTC
TRBJ1-4 | - | - | TRBV5-1 | CASSLVLAGELFF | TGCGCCAGCAGCTTGGTTCTCGCGGGTGAACTGTTTTTT
TRBJ2-7 | - | - | TRBV5-4 | CASRFPRGEQYF | TGTGCCAGCAGGTTCCCTCGCGGGGAGCAGTACTTC
TRBJ1-6 | - | - | TRBV6-2/TRBV6-3 | CASSYGGTGNSPLHF | TGTGCCAGCAGTTACGGGGGGACTGGGAATTCACCCCTCCACTTT
TRBJ2-2 | - | TRBD2 | TRBV11-2 | CASSLGGTSGPNTGELFF | TGTGCCAGCAGCTTAGGTGGGACTAGCGGGCCGAACACCGGGGAGCTGTTTTTT
TRBJ2-3 | few | TRBD1 | TRBV5-4 | CASSFPGQGNWYF | TGTGCCAGCAGCTTCCCGGGACAGGGGAATTGGTATTTT
TRBJ2-2 | - | - | TRBV11-2 | CASSSGQRGTGELFF | TGTGCCAGCAGCTCGGGACAAAGGGGCACCGGGGAGCTGTTTTTT
TRBJ1-5 | - | - | TRBV15 | CATSRDLAEDQPQHF | TGTGCCACCAGCAGAGATCTGGCAGAGGATCAGCCCCAGCATTTT
TRBJ2-7 | - | TRBD2 | TRBV2 | CASRGGWQYF | TGTGCCAGCAGGGGAGGGTGGCAGTACTTC
TRBJ1-4 | - | TRBD1 | TRBV19 | CASSRRTGDREKLFF | TGTGCCAGTAGCCGGCGGACAGGGGATAGGGAAAAACTGTTTTTT
TRBJ1-2 | - | - | TRBV11-2 | CASSLDRGPFGYTF | TGTGCCAGCAGCTTAGATCGGGGTCCTTTTGGCTACACCTTC
TRBJ1-1 | - | - | TRBV5-4 | CASSVNHPGPNTEAFF | TGTGCCAGCAGCGTGAACCATCCGGGTCCGAACACTGAAGCTTTCTTT